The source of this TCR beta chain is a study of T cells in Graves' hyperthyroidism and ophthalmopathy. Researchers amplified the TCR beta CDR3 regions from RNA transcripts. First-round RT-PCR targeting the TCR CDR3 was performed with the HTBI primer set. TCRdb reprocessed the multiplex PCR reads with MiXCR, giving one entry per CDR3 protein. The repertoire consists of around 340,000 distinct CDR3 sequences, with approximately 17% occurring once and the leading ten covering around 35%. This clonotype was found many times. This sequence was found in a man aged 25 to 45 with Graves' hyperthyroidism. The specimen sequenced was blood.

Written as DNA, the CDR3 is TGTGCCACCAGTTCCGGGTTTGAGACCCAGTACTTC. This translates into CATSSGFETQYF. The J gene is TRBJ2-5, the V gene TRBV24-1, with no clear D. V shed 6 bases and J shed 5 bases, with 9 bases lying between them. Germline loops: CDR1 KGHDR, CDR2 SFDVKD. The CDR3 sequence is 12 residues long.